The sequence of this T cell receptor (beta chain) was determined in a study of cytomegalovirus exposure and HLA in healthy donors. Study-wide results and limits: The classifier, whose performance was assessed in both the original and validation cohorts, reportedly diagnosed cytomegalovirus status with high specificity and sensitivity. Specific recognition of CMV antigens was confirmed in vitro for three chains (all CMV-associated).

TCRdb's copy holds only in-frame clones and misses some; the assay was immunoSEQ multiplex PCR. The repertoire consists of tens of thousands of clones, with 96% occurring once and the leading ten covering 0.78%. Notes on this clone: Antigen unknown.

The CDR3 totals 18 residues. Trimming at V came to 5 bases and at J to 7 bases, leaving 21 bases not matched to a gene. Germline CDR1 SGHDT, CDR2 YYEEEE. The source is a young man in good health and CMV-seronegative. This chain links TRBV5-6 with TRBJ2-7, with 10 nucleotides matching TRBD2. Input material: PBMCs. The CDR3 spells CASRKQRTSGTHLGEQYV. The CDR3 DNA is TGTGCCAGCAGGAAACAAAGGACTAGCGGAACCCACCTGGGTGAGCAGTACGTC.